A single sample is the source of the 9 T cell receptor beta chains below, sequenced in a study of shared clonotypes between healthy human individuals. Only in-frame clones appear in the TCRdb table, and some are missing; sequencing was by immunoSEQ multiplex PCR. The sample contains 2 million to 2.5 million clones, approximately 96% of which appear only once. Input material: naive CD4+ T cells sorted from blood. This sample's subset: CD45RA+ positively selected. Source of these receptors: a man in his late teens or twenties in good health.

V is TRBV6-1 and J is TRBJ2-7, with a possible D match to TRBD1 (5 bases). This CDR3 has 15 amino acids. Germline V CDR1 and CDR2: MNHNS, SASEGT. V lost 3 bases and J lost 1, with 13 bases in between. In DNA, the CDR3 is TGTGCCAGCAGTGATTGGCAGGGCGGATCCTACGAGCAGTACTTC. Translation: CASSDWQGGSYEQYF.

This chain uses TRBV7-2 with TRBJ2-1, with D hard to call. Germline lookup yields CDR1 SGHTA and CDR2 FQGNSA. The CDR3 loop spans 14 amino acids. V dropped 5 bases and J dropped 9 bases, with 17 bases sitting between them. The CDR3 sequence: CASSPSGVESEQFF. The CDR3 DNA sequence: TGTGCCAGCAGCCCCTCGGGTGTCGAAAGTGAGCAGTTCTTC.

The V call is TRBV7-9, the J call TRBJ1-6; 9 nucleotides align to TRBD1. This CDR3 comprises 15 residues. Germline assignment: CDR1 SEHNR and CDR2 FQNEAQ (reference sequence). With 4 bases clipped from V and 5 bases from J, the junction kept 3 bases outside the gene matches. CDR3 region: CASSSGTGHNSPLHF. The DNA of the CDR3 is TGTGCCAGCAGCTCGGGGACAGGGCATAATTCACCCCTCCACTTT.

J is TRBJ2-7 and V is TRBV6-6; 7 nucleotides agree with TRBD2. The germline V gene encodes CDR1 MNHNY and CDR2 SVGAGI (reference sequence). V was clipped by 7 bases and J by 2 bases; unmatched bases: 14. This CDR3 has 16 amino acids. The CDR3 region is CASTNTGGGIPYEQYF. The CDR3 DNA follows: TGTGCCAGCACCAACACGGGCGGGGGTATCCCCTACGAGCAGTACTTC.

The rearrangement uses TRBV5-1 and TRBJ1-2; 7 positions match TRBD1. Germline CDR1 reads SGHRS; CDR2 reads YFSETQ. Trimming took 4 bases from V and 4 from J; bases not matched to a gene: 10. This CDR3 comprises 15 residues. CDR3 nucleotides: TGCGCCAGCAGCCATGAGGGACAGCTGGCCTATGGCTACACCTTC. Encoded protein: CASSHEGQLAYGYTF.

The chain couples TRBV10-1 to TRBJ2-2; 7 bases are a match to TRBD1. The V gene's germline CDR1 is WNHNN and CDR2 SYGVQD (reference sequence). V trimming: 6 bases; J trimming: 0 bases; junction bases outside the gene matches: 1. The CDR3 runs to 14 residues. The CDR3 loop is CASRGTANTGELFF. CDR3 coding DNA: TGCGCCAGCAGGGGGACAGCGAACACCGGGGAGCTGTTTTTT.

The V and J genes are TRBV6-5 and TRBJ1-1, with no clear D. V dropped 3 bases and J dropped 4 bases, with 18 bases sitting between them. Germline lookup yields CDR1 MNHEY and CDR2 SVGAGI. The CDR3 covers 16 residues. CDR3 bases: TGTGCCAGCAGTTATACTTCACTAGGACGGGCCACTGAAGCTTTCTTT. Protein product: CASSYTSLGRATEAFF.

The J gene is TRBJ1-6, the V gene TRBV30, with TRBD1 matching 7 bases. Germline-derived CDR1 and CDR2 are GTSNPN and SVGIG (reference sequence). The CDR3 spans 17 residues. The J segment lost 0 bases and the V segment lost 1 base, leaving 6 bases of the junction unmatched. CDR3 DNA sequence: TGTGCCTGGAGTGGGCAGGGGGGGAGCTCCTATAATTCACCCCTCCACTTT. Translating gives CAWSGQGGSSYNSPLHF.

The count of this clone is one. The genes are TRBV2 and TRBJ1-1; a weak D match, TRBD1 (6 bases). The CDR3 is 13 residues long. V was pared by 2 bases and J by 6 bases, with 10 bases between. Germline assignment: CDR1 SNHLY and CDR2 FYNNEI. The DNA of the CDR3 is TGTGCCAGCAGTGAACAGGGGAGCGCTGAAGCTTTCTTT. Encoded protein: CASSEQGSAEAFF.